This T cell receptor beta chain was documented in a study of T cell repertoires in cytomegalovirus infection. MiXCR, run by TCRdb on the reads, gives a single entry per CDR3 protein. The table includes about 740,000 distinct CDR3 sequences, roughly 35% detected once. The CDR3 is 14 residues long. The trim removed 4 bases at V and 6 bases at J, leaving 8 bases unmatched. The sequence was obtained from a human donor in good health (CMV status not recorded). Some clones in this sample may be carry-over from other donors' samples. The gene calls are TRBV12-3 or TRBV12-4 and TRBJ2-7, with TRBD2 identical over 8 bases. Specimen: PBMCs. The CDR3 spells CASSSGTRTSEQYF. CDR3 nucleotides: TGTGCCAGCAGTTCCGGGACTAGGACGAGCGAGCAGTACTTC.